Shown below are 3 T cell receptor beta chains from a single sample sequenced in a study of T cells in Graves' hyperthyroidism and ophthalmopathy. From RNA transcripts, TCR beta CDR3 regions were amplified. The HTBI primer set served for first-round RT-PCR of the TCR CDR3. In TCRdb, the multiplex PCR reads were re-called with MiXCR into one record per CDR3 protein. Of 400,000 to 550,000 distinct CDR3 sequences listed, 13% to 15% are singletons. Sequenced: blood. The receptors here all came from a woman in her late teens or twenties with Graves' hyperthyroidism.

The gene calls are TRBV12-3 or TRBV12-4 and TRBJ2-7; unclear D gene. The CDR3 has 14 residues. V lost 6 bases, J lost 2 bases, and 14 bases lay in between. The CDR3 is CASSRDRSPYEQYF. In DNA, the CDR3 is TGTGCCAGCAGCAGAGATAGGAGTCCCTACGAGCAGTACTTC.

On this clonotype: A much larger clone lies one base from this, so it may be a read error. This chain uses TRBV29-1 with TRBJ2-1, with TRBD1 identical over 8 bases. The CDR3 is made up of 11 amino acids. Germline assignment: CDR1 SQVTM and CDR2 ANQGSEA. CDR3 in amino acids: CSIDGTGQQFF. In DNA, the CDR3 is TGCAGCATTGATGGGACAGGTCAGCAGTTCTTC.

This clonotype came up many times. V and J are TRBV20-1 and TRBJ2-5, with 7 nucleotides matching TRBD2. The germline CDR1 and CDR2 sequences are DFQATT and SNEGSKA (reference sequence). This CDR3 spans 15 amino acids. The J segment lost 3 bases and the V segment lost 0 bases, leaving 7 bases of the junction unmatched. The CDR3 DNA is TGCAGTGCTAGAGAGGGGTGGGGGGGTAAAGAGACCCAGTACTTC. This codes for CSAREGWGGKETQYF.